This T cell receptor (beta chain) was recorded in a study of CD8 T cells in ankylosing spondylitis. Study findings and constraints: Peripheral blood held disease-linked clones only at relatively low frequency, and these were CD8+. Reportedly, significant enrichment of disease-linked clones occurred in matched ankylosing spondylitis synovial fluid. In reactive arthritis synovial fluid and blood, some motif variants had been reported before. Typical of ankylosing spondylitis blood, it appeared, was a TCR beta motif of under 10 highly homologous variants.

This clonotype was picked up a small number of times. Its antigen is not identified. The TCR beta libraries were generated through quantitative 5'-RACE incorporating molecular barcodes. TCRdb re-called the 5' RACE reads with MiXCR, one entry per CDR3 protein. This repertoire shows roughly 700,000 distinct CDR3 sequences, 19% found once; its top ten account for 15% to 20%. Trimming took 1 base from V and 0 from J; bases not matched to a gene: 4. There are 16 residues in the CDR3. Germline V gene sequence: CDR1 SQVTM, CDR2 ANQGSEA. Sample: blood, either unsorted or a sorted T cell fraction (not recorded which). This clonotype was obtained from a male donor with ankylosing spondylitis. V and J are TRBV29-1 and TRBJ1-2; 11 positions agree with TRBD1. CDR3 residues: CSVEALGQGANYGYTF. The CDR3 region has the DNA TGCAGCGTTGAAGCTTTGGGACAGGGGGCTAACTATGGCTACACCTTC.